This T cell receptor beta chain was sequenced during a study of T cells after yellow fever vaccination. Regarding the study as a whole: Abundant bulk-population clonotypes could contaminate the FACS-sorted repertoires. Researchers report a weaker secondary response that nonetheless peaked faster, day 5 versus 15. Re-detected after boosting: most primary clones, around 97% of CD4 and 88% of CD8.

Each CDR3 protein gets one entry after TCRdb re-called the 5' RACE reads with MiXCR. This sample carries about 340,000 distinct CDR3 sequences, over 8% of them seen once, and the ten largest clones take more than 15%. The CDR3 has 15 residues. The V and J ends lost 1 base and 7 bases, in that order; junction bases with no gene match: 4. Per germline, CDR1 SGHTA and CDR2 FQGTGA. This clonotype was found a few times. The antigen is not known. The clonotype originates from a man in his late teens or twenties who received the YFV17D yellow fever vaccine. The material sequenced was PBMCs, taken on the day of the first yellow fever vaccination. The V gene is TRBV7-3, the J gene TRBJ1-6; TRBD1 aligns across 7 bases. This chain's CDR3 is CASSLIPGGNSPLHF. The CDR3 nucleotides are TGTGCCAGCAGCTTAATTCCAGGGGGGAATTCACCCCTCCACTTT.